The 20 T cell receptor beta chains presented below share a single source sample, sequenced in a study of T cell changes during pregnancy in multiple sclerosis. TCRdb's copy holds only in-frame clones and misses some; the assay was immunoSEQ multiplex PCR. The sample records around 55,000 clones, approximately 94% being singletons. The input for sequencing was CD8+ T cells from peripheral blood mononuclear cells, taken in the third trimester of pregnancy. The receptors shown here come from a female donor with multiple sclerosis, enrolled in a pregnancy study.

The rearrangement joins TRBV5-6 to TRBJ1-6; 7 bases align to TRBD1. This CDR3 is built from 14 residues. Germline CDR1 reads SGHDT; CDR2 reads YYEEEE. V was pared by 0 bases and J by 9 bases, with 3 bases of the junction left unmatched. The CDR3 loop reads CASSLGQGGSPLHF. In DNA form, the CDR3 reads TGTGCCAGCAGCTTGGGACAGGGTGGTTCACCCCTCCACTTT. Full variable domain (missing parts from reference TRBV5-6 and TRBJ1-6): DAGVTQSPTHLIKTRGQQVTLRCSPKSGHDTVSWYQQALGQGPQFIFQYYEEEERQRGNFPDRFSGHQFPNYSSELNVNALLLGDSALYLCASSLGQGGSPLHFGNGTRLTVT.

The gene calls are TRBV10-3 and TRBJ1-1; 7 bases align to TRBD1. In germline, CDR1 is ENHRY, CDR2 SYGVKD. With V trimmed by 5 bases and J by 6 bases, 6 bases remained unmatched. This CDR3 has 13 residues. The CDR3 spells CAISTGESPEAFF. The CDR3 bases are TGTGCCATCAGTACAGGGGAATCGCCTGAAGCTTTCTTT.

The rearrangement links TRBV27 to TRBJ2-2, with 8 bases lining up with TRBD2. V trimming: 5 bases; J trimming: 6 bases; junction bases outside the gene matches: 11. The germline V gene has CDR1 MNHEY and CDR2 SMNVEV (reference sequence). The CDR3 is 16 residues long. The CDR3 region is CASSPAAGEWPGELFF. CDR3 coding DNA: TGTGCCAGCAGTCCCGCAGCGGGAGAGTGGCCCGGGGAGCTGTTTTTT.

CDR3 protein: CASSLGQGKAFF. CDR3 bases: TGTGCCAGCAGCCTGGGACAGGGAAAAGCTTTCTTT. The chain joins TRBV5-6 to TRBJ1-1; 9 positions agree with TRBD1. The CDR3 consists of 12 residues. V shed 4 bases, J shed 9 bases, and the junction held 4 bases outside the gene matches. Germline-derived CDR1 and CDR2 are SGHDT and YYEEEE.

The chain combines TRBV28 with TRBJ1-1, with a possible D match to TRBD1 (6 bases). The V end lost 6 bases, the J end lost 2 bases, and 16 bases lay between the germline ends. The germline V gene has CDR1 MDHEN and CDR2 SYDVKM. The CDR3 totals 15 residues. The CDR3 reads CASRSGGDINTEAFF. DNA of the CDR3: TGTGCCAGCAGGTCCGGGGGGGACATTAACACTGAAGCTTTCTTT.

The chain recombines TRBV29-1 with TRBJ2-1; TRBD2 agrees at 13 bases. V gave up 6 bases and J gave up 5 bases; unmatched junction bases: 7. The germline CDR1 and CDR2 sequences are SQVTM and ANQGSEA. This CDR3 is built from 15 residues. The CDR3 is CSVDAGTSGDNEQFF. The DNA for the CDR3 is TGCAGCGTGGACGCCGGGACTAGCGGGGACAATGAGCAGTTCTTC.

This chain links TRBV4-3 with TRBJ2-7, with 10 bases matching TRBD2. The V gene end was trimmed by 1 base and the J gene end by 6 bases; junction bases not matched to a gene: 6. CDR3 length: 15 residues. Per germline, CDR1 LGHNA and CDR2 YSLEER. For the CDR3, the DNA is TGCGCCAGCAGCCAAGGACCGGGACTAGCGTTCGAGCAGTACTTC. Translation gives CASSQGPGLAFEQYF.

V gene TRBV11-2 combines with J gene TRBJ2-7; 10 nucleotides align to TRBD1. Germline-derived CDR1 and CDR2 are SGHAT and FQNNGV. This CDR3 comprises 15 residues. V lost 2 bases to trimming and J lost 3 bases; unmatched junction nucleotides: 4. The CDR3 spells CASSLNRDRGYEQYF. The DNA of the CDR3 is TGTGCCAGCAGCTTAAATCGGGACAGGGGCTACGAGCAGTACTTC. Supplemented by reference TRBV11-2 and TRBJ2-7, the full variable domain reads EAGVAQSPRYKIIEKRQSVAFWCNPISGHATLYWYQQILGQGPKLLIQFQNNGVVDDSQLPKDRFSAERLKGVDSTLKIQPAKLEDSAVYLCASSLNRDRGYEQYFGPGTRLTVT.

This chain links TRBV11-2 with TRBJ2-1; TRBD2 matches 9 bases. CDR3 length equals 16 residues. V trimming: 5 bases; J trimming: 3 bases; junction bases outside the gene matches: 8. The germline V gene has CDR1 SGHAT and CDR2 FQNNGV. CDR3 residues: CASSLLAGSIYNEQFF. The CDR3 nucleotides read TGTGCCAGCAGCCTGCTAGCGGGGTCCATCTACAATGAGCAGTTCTTC.

V gene TRBV4-2 combines with J gene TRBJ2-7; tentative D call: TRBD2 (6 bases). The V gene's germline CDR1 is LGHNA and CDR2 YNFKEQ. The V end was cut by 0 bases, the J end by 3 bases, with 12 bases between. CDR3 length equals 15 residues. CDR3 nucleotides: TGTGCCAGCAGCCAAGAACCGGGAGATGGCTACGAGCAGTACTTC. Its translation is CASSQEPGDGYEQYF.

The rearrangement uses TRBV7-8 and TRBJ2-1; TRBD1 agrees at 7 bases. V lost 0 bases and J lost 6; bases outside the gene matches: 11. CDR3 length: 17 residues. Germline loops: CDR1 SGHVS, CDR2 FQNEAQ. CDR3 in amino acids: CASSLALIGGGPNEQFF. DNA of the CDR3: TGTGCCAGCAGCTTAGCGCTTATAGGGGGCGGGCCCAATGAGCAGTTCTTC.

The chain joins TRBV7-9 to TRBJ2-2; a possible D gene is TRBD2 (5 bases). There are 16 residues in the CDR3. V was pared by 3 bases and J by 0 bases, with 11 bases between. The germline V gene has CDR1 SEHNR and CDR2 FQNEAQ (reference sequence). CDR3 amino acids: CASSFEGWTNTGELFF. The CDR3 DNA follows: TGTGCCAGCAGCTTTGAGGGATGGACGAACACCGGGGAGCTGTTTTTT.

This clone was found once. This specimen includes other DNA sequences encoding the same CDR3. The chain carries TRBV7-9 and TRBJ1-1; a possible D gene is TRBD1 (5 bases). Germline CDR1 is SEHNR and CDR2 is FQNEAQ (reference sequence). The CDR3 covers 13 residues. Deletions cut 5 bases from V and 1 base from J, with 8 bases between. The CDR3 protein is CASSLDRNTEAFF. In nucleotides, the CDR3 is TGTGCCAGCAGCCTAGACAGGAACACTGAAGCTTTCTTT.

The chain couples TRBV19 to TRBJ2-6; D gene uncertain. With 3 bases removed from V and 1 base from J, the gap between germline ends came to 10 bases. Germline V lookup: CDR1 LNHDA, CDR2 SQIVND (reference sequence). The CDR3 consists of 16 residues. In DNA, the CDR3 is TGTGCCAGTAGTATGGCCCCCCCTTCTGGGGCCAACGTCCTGACTTTC. It yields the protein CASSMAPPSGANVLTF.

The rearrangement links TRBV5-1 to TRBJ2-3; TRBD2 aligns across 8 bases. The J segment lost 3 bases and the V segment lost 3 bases, leaving 6 bases of the junction unmatched. CDR1 and CDR2 (germline): SGHRS, YFSETQ. The CDR3 spans 15 residues. CDR3 protein: CASSSQRELTDTQYF. CDR3 DNA sequence: TGCGCCAGCAGCTCTCAGCGGGAGCTTACAGATACGCAGTATTTT. Using reference TRBV5-1 and TRBJ2-3 for the parts outside the CDR3, the full variable domain is KAGVTQTPRYLIKTRGQQVTLSCSPISGHRSVSWYQQTPGQGLQFLFEYFSETQRNKGNFPGRFSGRQFSNSRSEMNVSTLELGDSALYLCASSSQRELTDTQYFGPGTRLTVL.

The V gene is TRBV5-6, the J gene TRBJ1-2; D is undetermined. Trimming pared 0 bases from V and 9 bases from J, leaving 9 bases between. In germline, CDR1 is SGHDT, CDR2 YYEEEE. The length of the CDR3 is 12 residues. DNA of the CDR3: TGTGCCAGCAGCTTGGGGAGTTTGCGCTACACCTTC. Its translation: CASSLGSLRYTF.

V gene TRBV5-1 combines with J gene TRBJ2-7; 10 bases match TRBD1. The CDR3 has 14 residues. Unmatched junction bases numbered 6, after V lost 4 bases and J lost 5 bases. The germline V gene encodes CDR1 SGHRS and CDR2 YFSETQ. The CDR3 sequence is CASSPGQGDDEQYF. CDR3 coding DNA: TGCGCCAGCAGCCCAGGACAGGGGGACGACGAGCAGTACTTC.

The gene calls are TRBV5-4 and TRBJ2-1; D unresolved. Trimming cost V 0 bases and J 5 bases, with 6 bases left between them. This CDR3 spans 13 amino acids. CDR1 is SGHNT, CDR2 YYREEE, per germline (reference sequence). The CDR3 spells CASSLATHNEQFF. CDR3 DNA sequence: TGTGCCAGCAGCTTGGCAACACACAATGAGCAGTTCTTC.

CDR3 DNA: TGCAGCGTTGAGGTTGGGGCTCTAAAGGCTTTCTTT. This gives the protein CSVEVGALKAFF. The chain joins TRBV29-1 to TRBJ1-1, with a possible D match to TRBD1 (5 bases). V lost 3 bases and J 11 bases, leaving 16 bases between the germline ends. Germline V gives CDR1 SQVTM, CDR2 ANQGSEA. This CDR3 has 12 amino acids.

As regards this clone: Other nucleotide sequences from this sample produce the same CDR3. This chain links TRBV6-5 with TRBJ2-7, with D unclear. CDR3 size: 13 residues. Trimming took off 3 bases at V and 2 bases at J, with 8 bases between the two ends. Germline V gene lookup returns CDR1 MNHEY and CDR2 SVGAGI. CDR3 amino acids: CASSYGVTYEQYF. The DNA of the CDR3 is TGTGCCAGCAGTTATGGAGTCACCTACGAGCAGTACTTC.